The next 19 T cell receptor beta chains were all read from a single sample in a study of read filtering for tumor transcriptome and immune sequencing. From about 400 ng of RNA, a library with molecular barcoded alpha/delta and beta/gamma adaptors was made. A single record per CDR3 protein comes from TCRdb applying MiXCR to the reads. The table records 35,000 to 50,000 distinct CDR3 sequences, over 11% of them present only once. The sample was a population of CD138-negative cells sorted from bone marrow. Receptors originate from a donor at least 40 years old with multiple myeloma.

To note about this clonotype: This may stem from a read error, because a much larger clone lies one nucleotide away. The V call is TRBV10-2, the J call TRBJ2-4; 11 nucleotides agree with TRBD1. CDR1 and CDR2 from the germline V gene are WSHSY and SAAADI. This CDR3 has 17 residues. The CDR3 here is CASVPGTGGVTKSIQYF. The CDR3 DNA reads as TGCGCCAGCGTTCCCGGGACAGGGGGGGTGACCAAAAGCATTCAGTACTTC.

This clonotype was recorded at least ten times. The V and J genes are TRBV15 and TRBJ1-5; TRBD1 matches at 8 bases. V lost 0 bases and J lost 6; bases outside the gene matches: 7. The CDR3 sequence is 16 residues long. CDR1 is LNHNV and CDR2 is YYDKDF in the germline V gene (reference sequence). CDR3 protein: CATSRDLSGGVQPQHF. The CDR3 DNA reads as TGTGCCACCAGCAGAGATCTTTCAGGGGGCGTTCAGCCCCAGCATTTT.

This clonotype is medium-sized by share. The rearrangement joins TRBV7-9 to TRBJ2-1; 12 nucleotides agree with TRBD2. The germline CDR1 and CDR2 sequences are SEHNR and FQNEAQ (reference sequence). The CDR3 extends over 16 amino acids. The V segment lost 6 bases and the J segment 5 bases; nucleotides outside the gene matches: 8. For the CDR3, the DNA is TGTGCCAGCAGAAGACTAGCGGGAGTGGGCCACAATGAGCAGTTCTTC. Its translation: CASRRLAGVGHNEQFF.

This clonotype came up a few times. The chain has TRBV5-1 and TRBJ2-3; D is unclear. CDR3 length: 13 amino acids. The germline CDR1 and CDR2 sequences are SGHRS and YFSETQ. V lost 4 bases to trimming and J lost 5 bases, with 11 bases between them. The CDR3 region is CASSKKPQDTQYF. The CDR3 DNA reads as TGCGCCAGCAGCAAAAAACCACAAGATACGCAGTATTTT.

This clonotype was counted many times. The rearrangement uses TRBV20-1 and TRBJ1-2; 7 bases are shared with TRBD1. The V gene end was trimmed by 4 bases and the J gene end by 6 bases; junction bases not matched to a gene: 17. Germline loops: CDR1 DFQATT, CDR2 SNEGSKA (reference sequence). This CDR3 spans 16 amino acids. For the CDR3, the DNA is TGCAGTGCTACAATGGACAGGCTCAAGAGCCAGAATGGCTACACCTTC. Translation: CSATMDRLKSQNGYTF.

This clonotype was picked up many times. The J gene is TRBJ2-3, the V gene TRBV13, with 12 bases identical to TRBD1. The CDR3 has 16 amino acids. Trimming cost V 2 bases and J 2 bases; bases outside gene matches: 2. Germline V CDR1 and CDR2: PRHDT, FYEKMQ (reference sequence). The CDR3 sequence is CASSLRDRGLTDTQYF. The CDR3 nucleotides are TGTGCCAGCAGCTTAAGGGACAGGGGGCTCACAGATACGCAGTATTTT.

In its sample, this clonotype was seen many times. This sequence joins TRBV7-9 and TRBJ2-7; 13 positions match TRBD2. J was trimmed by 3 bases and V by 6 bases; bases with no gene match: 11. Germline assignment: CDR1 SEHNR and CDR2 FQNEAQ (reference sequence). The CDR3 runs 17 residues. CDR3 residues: CASRTPPGLAGDYEQYF. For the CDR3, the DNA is TGTGCCAGCAGAACTCCCCCTGGACTAGCGGGAGACTACGAGCAGTACTTC.

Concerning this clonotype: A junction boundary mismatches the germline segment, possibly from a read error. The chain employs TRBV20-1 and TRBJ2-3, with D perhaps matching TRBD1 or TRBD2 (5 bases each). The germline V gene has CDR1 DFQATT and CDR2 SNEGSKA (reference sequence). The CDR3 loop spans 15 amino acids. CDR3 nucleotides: TGCAGTGCGCTCTCCACTCAGGGAGCGAGGGATACGCGGTATTTT. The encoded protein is CSALSTQGARDTRYF.

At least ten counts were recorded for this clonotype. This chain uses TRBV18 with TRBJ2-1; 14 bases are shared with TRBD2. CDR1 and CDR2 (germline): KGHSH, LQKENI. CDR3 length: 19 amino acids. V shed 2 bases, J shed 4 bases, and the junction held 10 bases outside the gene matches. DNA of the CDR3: TGTGCCAGCTCACCAGTGGCAGTTGGGACTAGCGGGAGTTACAATGAGCAGTTCTTC. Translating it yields CASSPVAVGTSGSYNEQFF. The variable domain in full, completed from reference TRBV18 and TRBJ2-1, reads NAGVMQNPRHLVRRRGQEARLRCSPMKGHSHVYWYRQLPEEGLKFMVYLQKENIIDESGMPKERFSAEFPKEGPSILRIQQVVRGDSAAYFCASSPVAVGTSGSYNEQFFGPGTRLTVL.

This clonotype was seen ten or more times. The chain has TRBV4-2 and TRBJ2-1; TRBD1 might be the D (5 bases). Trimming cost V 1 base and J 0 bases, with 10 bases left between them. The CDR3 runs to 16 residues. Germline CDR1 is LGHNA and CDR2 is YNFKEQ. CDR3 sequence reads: CASSQVSGASYNEQFF. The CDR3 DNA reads TGTGCCAGCAGCCAAGTGAGTGGGGCCTCCTACAATGAGCAGTTCTTC.

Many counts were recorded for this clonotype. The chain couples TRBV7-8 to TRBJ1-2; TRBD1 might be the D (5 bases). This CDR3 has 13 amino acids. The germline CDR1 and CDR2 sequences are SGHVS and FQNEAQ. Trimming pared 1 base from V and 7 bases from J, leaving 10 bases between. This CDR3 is CASSLEQGLGYTF. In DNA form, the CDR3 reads TGTGCCAGCAGCTTAGAGCAGGGTCTTGGCTACACCTTC.

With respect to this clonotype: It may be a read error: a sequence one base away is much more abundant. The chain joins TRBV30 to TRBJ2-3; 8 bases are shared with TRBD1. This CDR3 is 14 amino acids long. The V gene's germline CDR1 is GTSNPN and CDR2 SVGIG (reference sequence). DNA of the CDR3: TGTGCCTGGAGTAGAACAGGGGGTACAGGTACGCAGTATTTT. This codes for CAWSRTGGTGTQYF.

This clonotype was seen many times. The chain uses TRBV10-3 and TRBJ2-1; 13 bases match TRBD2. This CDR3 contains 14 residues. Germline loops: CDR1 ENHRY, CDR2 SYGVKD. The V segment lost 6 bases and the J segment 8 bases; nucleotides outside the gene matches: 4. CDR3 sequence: CAIRRTSGGDEQFF. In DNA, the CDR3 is TGTGCCATCAGGCGGACTAGCGGGGGCGATGAGCAGTTCTTC.

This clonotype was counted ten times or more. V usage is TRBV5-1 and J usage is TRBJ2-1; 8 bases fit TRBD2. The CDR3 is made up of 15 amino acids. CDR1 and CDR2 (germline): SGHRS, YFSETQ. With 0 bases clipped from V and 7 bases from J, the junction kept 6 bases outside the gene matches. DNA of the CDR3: TGCGCCAGCAGCTTGGGCAGCGGGAGTATAAATGAGCAGTTCTTC. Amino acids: CASSLGSGSINEQFF. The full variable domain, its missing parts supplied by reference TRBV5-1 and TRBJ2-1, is KAGVTQTPRYLIKTRGQQVTLSCSPISGHRSVSWYQQTPGQGLQFLFEYFSETQRNKGNFPGRFSGRQFSNSRSEMNVSTLELGDSALYLCASSLGSGSINEQFFGPGTRLTVL.

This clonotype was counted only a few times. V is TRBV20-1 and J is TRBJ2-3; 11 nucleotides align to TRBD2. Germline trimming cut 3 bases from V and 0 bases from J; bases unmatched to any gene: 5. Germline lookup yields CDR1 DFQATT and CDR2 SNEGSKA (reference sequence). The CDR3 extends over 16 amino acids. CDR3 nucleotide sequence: TGCAGTGCTAGGCCTAGCGGGAGGTCCAGCACAGATACGCAGTATTTT. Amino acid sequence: CSARPSGRSSTDTQYF.

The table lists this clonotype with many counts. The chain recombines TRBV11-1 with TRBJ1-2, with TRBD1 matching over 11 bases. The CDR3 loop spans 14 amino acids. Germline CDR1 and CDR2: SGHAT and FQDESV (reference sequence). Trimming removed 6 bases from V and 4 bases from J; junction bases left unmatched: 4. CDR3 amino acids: CASSEDRGLYGYTF. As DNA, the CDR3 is TGTGCCAGCAGTGAGGACAGGGGGCTCTATGGCTACACCTTC.

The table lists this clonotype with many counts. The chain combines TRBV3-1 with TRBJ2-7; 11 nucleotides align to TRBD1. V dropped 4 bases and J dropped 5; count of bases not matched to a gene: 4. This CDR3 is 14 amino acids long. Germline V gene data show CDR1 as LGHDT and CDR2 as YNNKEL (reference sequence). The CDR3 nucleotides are TGTGCCAGCAGCCGGACAGGGGGCAGGAACGAGCAGTACTTC. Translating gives CASSRTGGRNEQYF.

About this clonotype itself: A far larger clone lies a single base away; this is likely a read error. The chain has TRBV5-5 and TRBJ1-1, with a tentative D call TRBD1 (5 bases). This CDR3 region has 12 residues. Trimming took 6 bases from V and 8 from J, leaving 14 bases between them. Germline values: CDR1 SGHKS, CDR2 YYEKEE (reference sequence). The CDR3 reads CASKGAEAEAFF. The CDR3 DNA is TGTGCCAGCAAAGGGGCGGAAGCGGAAGCTTTCTTT.

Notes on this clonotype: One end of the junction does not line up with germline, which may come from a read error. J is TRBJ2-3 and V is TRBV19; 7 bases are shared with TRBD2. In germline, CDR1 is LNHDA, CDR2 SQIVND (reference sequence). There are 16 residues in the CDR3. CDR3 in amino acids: CASSTLGTSGTDTQYF. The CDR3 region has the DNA TGTGCTAGTAGCACCCTGGGAACTAGCGGCACAGATACGCAGTATTTT.